One sample yielded the 27 T cell receptor beta chains listed below, sequenced in a study of cytomegalovirus exposure and HLA in healthy donors. PCR was performed using 60 Vbeta and 13 Jbeta primers. Profiled with immunoSEQ multiplex PCR; TCRdb holds only in-frame clones, not every one. The sample lists approximately 100,000 clones, about 77% seen once, with 4% in the top ten. The sample comprised PBMCs. These receptors came from a woman between 50 and 59 years old in good health and CMV-seropositive.

This clone showed up just a few times. V gene TRBV19 combines with J gene TRBJ2-3; 9 bases fit TRBD2. This CDR3 region has 13 residues. Per germline, CDR1 LNHDA and CDR2 SQIVND (reference sequence). With 6 bases clipped from V and 4 bases from J, the junction kept 2 bases outside the gene matches. CDR3 bases: TGTGCCAGTAGGCTAGCGGGGTCAGATACGCAGTATTTT. It yields the protein CASRLAGSDTQYF.

This clone was counted between two and nine times. The rearrangement links TRBV18 to TRBJ1-5; D is ambiguous. The V gene's germline CDR1 is KGHSH and CDR2 LQKENI. The CDR3 has 14 amino acids. Trimming pared 0 bases from V and 0 bases from J, leaving 3 bases between. As DNA, the CDR3 is TGTGCCAGCTCACCACCCAATAGCAATCAGCCCCAGCATTTT. Translation: CASSPPNSNQPQHF.

The chain is built from TRBV7-6 and TRBJ1-1; D is possibly TRBD1 (5 bases). The CDR3 is 15 amino acids. V lost 2 bases to trimming and J lost 1 base, with 11 bases between them. CDR1 and CDR2 (germline): SGHVS, FNYEAQ. The CDR3 protein is CASSLTVTANTEAFF. The CDR3 DNA follows: TGTGCCAGCAGCTTAACTGTGACAGCGAACACTGAAGCTTTCTTT.

V gene TRBV19 combines with J gene TRBJ2-5; weak D call: TRBD2 (6 bases). This CDR3 contains 14 residues. V was cut by 0 bases and J by 5 bases, with 10 bases left in between. Germline V gene data show CDR1 as LNHDA and CDR2 as SQIVND (reference sequence). CDR3 nucleotide sequence: TGTGCCAGTAGTATAGAAGGAGGGTTTGAGACCCAGTACTTC. Its translation is CASSIEGGFETQYF.

This chain joins TRBV6-5 and TRBJ1-1; the match to TRBD1 covers 8 bases. The CDR3 spans 15 residues. The ends lost 5 bases at V and 0 bases at J; junction bases unmatched: 5. Germline V gene lookup returns CDR1 MNHEY and CDR2 SVGAGI. The CDR3 region has the DNA TGTGCCAGCAGTCGAGACAGGGGAGTGAACACTGAAGCTTTCTTT. Translating it yields CASSRDRGVNTEAFF.

This clone was seen a single time. The chain uses TRBV6-5 and TRBJ1-2; possible D gene TRBD1, 6 bases. CDR1 and CDR2 (germline): MNHEY, SVGAGI. The CDR3 runs to 12 residues. V was pared by 5 bases and J by 4 bases, with 8 bases between. CDR3 region: CASSQQGYGYTF. CDR3 sequence (DNA): TGTGCCAGCAGTCAACAGGGCTATGGCTACACCTTC.

Written as DNA, the CDR3 is TGTGCCAGCAGTTCCGGTAAAAAATTGAACACTGAAGCTTTCTTT. Its translation: CASSSGKKLNTEAFF. The chain employs TRBV6-1 and TRBJ1-1; no reliable D call. Trimming shortened V by 5 bases and J by 0 bases, and 13 bases separated the two germline ends. Germline V gene lookup returns CDR1 MNHNS and CDR2 SASEGT. There are 15 residues in the CDR3.

The J gene is TRBJ2-1, the V gene TRBV7-9; TRBD2 matches at 10 bases. Germline V lookup: CDR1 SEHNR, CDR2 FQNEAQ (reference sequence). Trimming took 1 base from V and 6 from J; bases not matched to a gene: 15. The CDR3 loop spans 19 amino acids. DNA of the CDR3: TGTGCCAGCAGCTTAGGAATAGGAAGCGGGAGGGCCTTTCTCAATGAGCAGTTCTTC. It encodes CASSLGIGSGRAFLNEQFF.

This clone was found once. The V and J genes are TRBV11-2 and TRBJ2-6; no reliable D call. Germline CDR1 reads SGHAT; CDR2 reads FQNNGV. The CDR3 is made up of 17 amino acids. V dropped 0 bases and J dropped 0 bases, with 9 bases sitting between them. Here the CDR3 reads CASSLDSDFSGANVLTF. The CDR3 bases are TGTGCCAGCAGCTTAGATTCCGACTTCTCTGGGGCCAACGTCCTGACTTTC.

This clone was detected only once. The chain employs TRBV19 and TRBJ1-2; the match to TRBD1 covers 12 bases. The CDR3 contains 14 residues. The V gene end was trimmed by 10 bases and the J gene end by 4 bases; junction bases not matched to a gene: 7. CDR1 and CDR2 from the germline V gene are LNHDA and SQIVND (reference sequence). The CDR3 DNA reads TGTGCCACTTCCGGGACAGGGGGCTTCTATGGCTACACCTTC. As protein: CATSGTGGFYGYTF. The entire variable domain, with the rest obtained from reference TRBV19 and TRBJ1-2, is as follows: DGGITQSPKYLFRKEGQNVTLSCEQNLNHDAMYWYRQDPGQGLRLIYYSQIVNDFQKGDIAEGYSVSREKKESFPLTVTSAQKNPTAFYLCATSGTGGFYGYTFGSGTRLTVV.

The V and J genes are TRBV2 and TRBJ1-1, with 8 positions matching TRBD1. Per the germline V gene, CDR1 is SNHLY and CDR2 is FYNNEI. With 2 bases clipped from V and 8 bases from J, the junction kept 10 bases outside the gene matches. CDR3 length: 15 residues. CDR3 coding DNA: TGTGCCAGCAGTGAATCGGGGTGGACAGGGACCGAAGCTTTCTTT. It translates to CASSESGWTGTEAFF.

The CDR3 loop reads CASSPRDRGSNQPQHF. In DNA, the CDR3 is TGTGCCAGCAGCCCCCGGGACAGGGGGAGCAATCAGCCCCAGCATTTT. The J gene is TRBJ1-5, the V gene TRBV27; 11 nucleotides align to TRBD1. V lost 6 bases, J lost 1 base, and 5 bases stayed unmatched. Per the germline V gene, CDR1 is MNHEY and CDR2 is SMNVEV (reference sequence). There are 16 residues in the CDR3.

This chain joins TRBV10-1 and TRBJ2-7; D not certain. The germline gives CDR1 WNHNN, CDR2 SYGVQD (reference sequence). V was shortened by 7 bases and J by 3 bases, with 25 bases between the two germline ends. The CDR3 is 17 amino acids. CDR3 amino acids: CASTPAPRHCLHYEQYF. DNA of the CDR3: TGCGCCAGCACCCCGGCACCGAGGCATTGTCTTCACTACGAGCAGTACTTC.

The V and J genes are TRBV6-5 and TRBJ2-1, with TRBD2 matching over 12 bases. Germline V gene lookup returns CDR1 MNHEY and CDR2 SVGAGI. The CDR3 has 15 amino acids. Unmatched junction bases numbered 10, after V lost 8 bases and J lost 8 bases. CDR3 protein: CASGGLAGGPDEQFF. CDR3 in DNA: TGTGCCAGCGGGGGGCTAGCGGGGGGGCCCGATGAGCAGTTCTTC.

This clone was recorded once. The chain joins TRBV5-1 to TRBJ1-3; a possible D gene is TRBD1 (5 bases). This CDR3 has 16 amino acids. CDR1 and CDR2 (germline): SGHRS, YFSETQ. Trimming took off 0 bases at V and 4 bases at J, with 14 bases between the two ends. CDR3 loop: CASSLVGRVKGNTIYF. The CDR3 DNA is TGCGCCAGCAGCTTGGTGGGCAGGGTGAAGGGAAACACCATATATTTT.

The rearrangement joins TRBV14 to TRBJ2-1; a possible D gene is TRBD2 (5 bases). The CDR3 is 15 amino acids. Trimming took off 0 bases at V and 6 bases at J, with 12 bases between the two ends. CDR1 is SGHDN and CDR2 is FVKESK in the germline V gene. In nucleotides, the CDR3 is TGTGCCAGCAGCCAAGATGGCGGGCCAGCCAATGAGCAGTTCTTC. This gives the protein CASSQDGGPANEQFF.

The chain is built from TRBV11-2 and TRBJ2-1; the match to TRBD2 covers 10 bases. Losses at the gene ends were 5 bases for V and 0 bases for J; bases not matched to a gene: 13. The CDR3 totals 19 residues. The germline V gene has CDR1 SGHAT and CDR2 FQNNGV. CDR3 protein: CASSPFHGLAASSYNEQFF. CDR3 sequence (DNA): TGTGCCAGCAGCCCCTTCCACGGACTAGCGGCAAGCTCCTACAATGAGCAGTTCTTC.

The chain combines TRBV5-6 with TRBJ1-2; no firm D call. This CDR3 comprises 15 residues. With 5 bases removed from V and 6 bases from J, the gap between germline ends came to 20 bases. Germline V gene lookup returns CDR1 SGHDT and CDR2 YYEEEE. For the CDR3, the DNA is TGTGCCAGCAGTTTCCTACGACCGGTTGGAGATGGCTACACCTTC. Its protein product is CASSFLRPVGDGYTF.

This clone was recorded a few times. This chain links TRBV29-1 with TRBJ2-1; no clear D. The CDR3 is 11 amino acids. Germline V gene data show CDR1 as SQVTM and CDR2 as ANQGSEA. Trimming took off 6 bases at V and 3 bases at J, with 6 bases between the two ends. In DNA form, the CDR3 reads TGCAGCGTAGCCTTCTACAATGAGCAGTTCTTC. It specifies CSVAFYNEQFF.

This chain connects TRBV18 to TRBJ1-2; tentatively, D is TRBD1 (5 bases). V lost 6 bases and J lost 1, with 6 bases in between. Germline lookup yields CDR1 KGHSH and CDR2 LQKENI. This CDR3 comprises 12 residues. The CDR3 bases are TGTGCCAGCTCGGACAATAACTATGGCTACACCTTC. As protein: CASSDNNYGYTF.

Regarding this clone: Other DNA sequences in the same sample also yield this CDR3. The gene calls are TRBV5-1 and TRBJ2-1; 10 nucleotides match TRBD1. V lost 0 bases, J lost 6 bases, and 0 bases stayed unmatched. CDR1 is SGHRS, CDR2 YFSETQ, per germline. The CDR3 has 14 amino acids. The DNA for the CDR3 is TGCGCCAGCAGCTTGGGGACAGGGGGCAATGAGCAGTTCTTC. Translating it yields CASSLGTGGNEQFF.

This clone has a single count. V and J are TRBV11-1 and TRBJ2-7, with D perhaps TRBD2 (6 bases). The length of the CDR3 is 15 residues. Germline V gene lookup returns CDR1 SGHAT and CDR2 FQDESV (reference sequence). Trimming cost V 2 bases and J 5 bases, with 16 bases left between them. The DNA of the CDR3 is TGTGCCAGCAGCTTAAACCCGGGAGTTAAGGACGAGCAGTACTTC. Its translation is CASSLNPGVKDEQYF.

V is TRBV15 and J is TRBJ2-1, with D possibly TRBD1 on 6 matching bases. Trimming left V 1 base short and J 7 bases short, with 11 bases between. Germline CDR1 and CDR2: LNHNV and YYDKDF (reference sequence). The CDR3 consists of 14 residues. The CDR3: CATSRGLQGNEQFF. The CDR3 nucleotides are TGTGCCACCAGCAGAGGCCTTCAGGGGAATGAGCAGTTCTTC. The variable domain in full, with the rest retrieved from reference TRBV15 and TRBJ2-1, is DAMVIQNPRYQVTQFGKPVTLSCSQTLNHNVMYWYQQKSSQAPKLLFHYYDKDFNNEADTPDNFQSRRPNTSFCFLDIRSPGLGDTAMYLCATSRGLQGNEQFFGPGTRLTVL.

There are a few counts of this clone. The chain couples TRBV7-9 to TRBJ2-7; D possibly corresponds to TRBD2 (6 bases). Between the trimmed V and J ends, which lost 0 bases and 6 bases, there was a span of 9 bases. Germline CDR1 and CDR2: SEHNR and FQNEAQ (reference sequence). CDR3 length equals 13 residues. This CDR3 is CASSLAVGGEQYF. In DNA form, the CDR3 reads TGTGCCAGCAGCTTAGCAGTGGGAGGCGAGCAGTACTTC.

This clone was observed once. The chain has TRBV28 and TRBJ1-1; D unclear. This CDR3 contains 14 residues. Germline CDR1 reads MDHEN; CDR2 reads SYDVKM. Deletions cut 5 bases from V and 5 bases from J, with 15 bases between. The CDR3 coding sequence is TGTGCCAGCAGTCCGCACGGGGATAAGACTGAAGCTTTCTTT. It yields the protein CASSPHGDKTEAFF.

Points on this clone: The sample carries other DNA sequences with the same CDR3. The V call is TRBV27, the J call TRBJ1-3, with 7 bases fitting TRBD1. V gave up 6 bases and J gave up 0 bases; unmatched junction bases: 2. This CDR3 spans 14 amino acids. Germline V gene lookup returns CDR1 MNHEY and CDR2 SMNVEV (reference sequence). CDR3 sequence: CASRQGGSGNTIYF. The CDR3 region has the DNA TGTGCCAGCAGGCAGGGGGGCTCTGGAAACACCATATATTTT.

Notes on this clone: The sample carries other DNA sequences with the same CDR3. The chain combines TRBV21-1 with TRBJ1-5; the table gives TRBD1 as D, unverified against the DNA. TRBV21-1 is classified as a pseudogene. The CDR3 covers 16 residues. CDR3 in amino acids: CASSKEGALSNQPQHF. The CDR3 region has the DNA TGTGCCAGCAGCAAAGAGGGGGCCCTCAGCAATCAGCCCCAGCATTTT.